Presented here are 30 T cell receptor beta chains from one specimen sequenced in a study of cytomegalovirus exposure and HLA in healthy donors. The PCR was carried out with 60 Vbeta primers and 13 Jbeta primers. The method was immunoSEQ multiplex PCR; TCRdb's version includes in-frame clones alone and lacks a portion of them. The sample records 200,000 to 250,000 clones, 70% to 85% being singletons. The specimen was PBMCs. The receptors stem from a male donor in good health and CMV-seronegative.

There are a few counts of this clone. The V and J genes are TRBV30 and TRBJ2-7, with a tentative D call TRBD2 (7 bases). V was shortened by 6 bases and J by 3 bases, with 18 bases between the two germline ends. The CDR3 covers 14 residues. In germline, CDR1 is GTSNPN, CDR2 SVGIG (reference sequence). The CDR3 region is CACTRGGSNYEQYF. The CDR3 region has the DNA TGTGCCTGCACCAGGGGCGGGAGTAACTACGAGCAGTACTTC.

The chain links TRBV19 to TRBJ1-1, with D hard to call. The germline V gene encodes CDR1 LNHDA and CDR2 SQIVND (reference sequence). Trimming cost V 5 bases and J 4 bases, with 14 bases left between them. CDR3 length: 14 residues. This chain's CDR3 is CASSPLDGGTEAFF. The CDR3 nucleotides are TGTGCCAGTAGTCCTCTGGACGGAGGCACTGAAGCTTTCTTT. Full variable domain (outside the CDR3, taken from reference TRBV19 and TRBJ1-1): DGGITQSPKYLFRKEGQNVTLSCEQNLNHDAMYWYRQDPGQGLRLIYYSQIVNDFQKGDIAEGYSVSREKKESFPLTVTSAQKNPTAFYLCASSPLDGGTEAFFGQGTRLTVV.

J is TRBJ1-3 and V is TRBV28; no definite D call. Trimming took off 2 bases at V and 1 base at J, with 9 bases between the two ends. There are 15 residues in the CDR3. Germline V gives CDR1 MDHEN, CDR2 SYDVKM. DNA for the CDR3: TGTGCCAGCAGTTTAGAGGGATTTTCTGGAAACACCATATATTTT. Translated, it gives CASSLEGFSGNTIYF.

This clone has just a few counts. J is TRBJ1-1 and V is TRBV27; 8 bases line up with TRBD1. V lost 4 bases, J lost 2 bases, and 9 bases stayed unmatched. The germline V gene encodes CDR1 MNHEY and CDR2 SMNVEV (reference sequence). The CDR3 loop spans 16 amino acids. The CDR3 is CASSSQTTGVNTEAFF. The CDR3 DNA reads TGTGCCAGCAGTTCCCAAACGACAGGGGTAAACACTGAAGCTTTCTTT.

As regards this clone: Other DNA sequences within the sample encode an identical CDR3. The gene calls are TRBV5-1 and TRBJ2-3, with D maybe TRBD1 (5 bases). Trimming removed 0 bases at V and 1 base at J, with 9 bases between. The CDR3 extends over 15 amino acids. Germline values: CDR1 SGHRS, CDR2 YFSETQ. The CDR3 loop reads CASSLEGRGTDTQYF. The CDR3 nucleotides are TGCGCCAGCAGCTTGGAGGGGCGAGGCACAGATACGCAGTATTTT.

The chain has TRBV7-9 and TRBJ2-7; D call uncertain. Trimming removed 1 base from V and 3 bases from J, with 10 bases in between. This CDR3 region has 14 residues. CDR1 is SEHNR, CDR2 FQNEAQ, per germline (reference sequence). CDR3 residues: CASSLGSRGYEQYF. CDR3 DNA: TGTGCCAGCAGCTTAGGCTCTCGCGGCTACGAGCAGTACTTC.

CDR3 amino acids: CASSSKQGAQLFF. The CDR3 DNA sequence: TGTGCCAGCAGCTCGAAACAGGGGGCACAACTGTTTTTT. This chain joins TRBV9 and TRBJ1-4, with 9 bases identical to TRBD1. The germline gives CDR1 SGDLS, CDR2 YYNGEE. The CDR3 sequence is 13 residues long. V shed 4 bases, J shed 12 bases, and the junction held 7 bases outside the gene matches.

As to this clone: Other DNA sequences in this specimen translate into the identical CDR3. V gene TRBV18 combines with J gene TRBJ1-1; TRBD1 might be the D (6 bases). This CDR3 contains 13 residues. CDR1 and CDR2 from the germline V gene are KGHSH and LQKENI. The V gene lost 5 bases and the J gene lost 1 base, with 8 bases spanning the gap. The CDR3 loop is CASSADRNTEAFF. The CDR3 DNA follows: TGTGCCAGCTCAGCGGACAGGAACACTGAAGCTTTCTTT.

This chain joins TRBV30 and TRBJ2-3, with TRBD2 as a possible D gene (6 bases). Between the trimmed V and J ends, which lost 5 bases and 6 bases, there was a span of 6 bases. The CDR3 spans 10 residues. The germline CDR1 and CDR2 sequences are GTSNPN and SVGIG (reference sequence). The CDR3: CAWGRDTQYF. The CDR3 DNA sequence: TGTGCCTGGGGGAGGGATACGCAGTATTTT.

V usage is TRBV18 and J usage is TRBJ2-3; unclear D gene. The CDR3 covers 14 residues. Trimming took 1 base from V and 3 from J, leaving 8 bases between them. The V gene's germline CDR1 is KGHSH and CDR2 LQKENI. CDR3 in DNA: TGTGCCAGCTCACCACAGTCACAAACAGATACGCAGTATTTT. Translation: CASSPQSQTDTQYF. Variable domain in full (rest from reference TRBV18 and TRBJ2-3): NAGVMQNPRHLVRRRGQEARLRCSPMKGHSHVYWYRQLPEEGLKFMVYLQKENIIDESGMPKERFSAEFPKEGPSILRIQQVVRGDSAAYFCASSPQSQTDTQYFGPGTRLTVL.

A single count supports this clone. The genes are TRBV29-1 and TRBJ1-4; 8 bases are a match to TRBD1. J lost 10 bases, V lost 2 bases, and 12 bases had no gene match. Germline V gene lookup returns CDR1 SQVTM and CDR2 ANQGSEA. This CDR3 comprises 15 residues. Here the CDR3 DNA reads TGCAGCGTTGAACGTCGGACAGGGTCAGGCGTAAAACTGTTTTTT. Its protein product is CSVERRTGSGVKLFF. Full variable domain (rest looked up from reference TRBV29-1 and TRBJ1-4): SAVISQKPSRDICQRGTSLTIQCQVDSQVTMMFWYRQQPGQSLTLIATANQGSEATYESGFVIDKFPISRPNLTFSTLTVSNMSPEDSSIYLCSVERRTGSGVKLFFGSGTQLSVL.

The chain uses TRBV27 and TRBJ2-5, with a weak D call TRBD1 (5 bases). With the DNA end fitting TRBJ2-7 better, the J assignment may be wrong. This CDR3 spans 14 amino acids. Germline values: CDR1 MNHEY, CDR2 SMNVEV (reference sequence). CDR3 sequence reads: CASSLRGSVNEQYF. The CDR3 nucleotides read TGTGCCAGCAGTTTAAGGGGCTCCGTTAACGAGCAGTACTTC.

The V gene is TRBV4-1, the J gene TRBJ2-1; 13 bases are a match to TRBD2. Germline V gene data show CDR1 as MGHRA and CDR2 as YSYEKL. CDR3 length equals 17 residues. V lost 4 bases and J lost 7; bases outside the gene matches: 10. DNA for the CDR3: TGCGCCAGCAGCCCCTCAGGACTAGCGGGAGTTCTAAATGAGCAGTTCTTC. Protein product: CASSPSGLAGVLNEQFF.

The V call is TRBV18, the J call TRBJ2-1; the match to TRBD2 covers 9 bases. The germline V gene has CDR1 KGHSH and CDR2 LQKENI. V lost 2 bases to trimming and J lost 7 bases; unmatched junction nucleotides: 6. The CDR3 is 15 residues long. The CDR3 loop is CASSPSVAGVNEQFF. For the CDR3, the DNA is TGTGCCAGCTCACCATCGGTAGCGGGAGTGAATGAGCAGTTCTTC.

The gene calls are TRBV10-1 and TRBJ2-5; weak D call: TRBD1 (7 bases). Per germline, CDR1 WNHNN and CDR2 SYGVQD (reference sequence). Trimming took off 3 bases at V and 2 bases at J, with 13 bases between the two ends. The CDR3 is 15 residues long. CDR3 nucleotides: TGCGCCAGCAGTGAAGCCAGGGGGGCGCAAGAGACCCAGTACTTC. Its protein product is CASSEARGAQETQYF.

This clone was seen a handful of times. The chain carries TRBV14 and TRBJ2-1, with D possibly TRBD2 on 6 matching bases. Germline values: CDR1 SGHDN, CDR2 FVKESK. The CDR3 sequence is 14 residues long. The V and J ends lost 4 bases and 7 bases respectively, with 14 bases between them. The CDR3: CASSPNRDWNEQFF. DNA of the CDR3: TGTGCCAGCAGCCCGAACCGGGACTGGAATGAGCAGTTCTTC.

The rearrangement uses TRBV4-1 and TRBJ2-3; a possible D gene is TRBD2 (5 bases). Germline assignment: CDR1 MGHRA and CDR2 YSYEKL. V shed 1 base and J shed 4 bases, with 15 bases lying between them. This CDR3 contains 16 residues. CDR3 protein: CASSQVAGKRADTQYF. In nucleotides, the CDR3 is TGCGCCAGCAGCCAAGTGGCGGGTAAGAGGGCAGATACGCAGTATTTT.

The rearrangement links TRBV27 to TRBJ2-7, with a weak D call TRBD1 (7 bases). The V gene lost 4 bases and the J gene lost 2 bases, with 21 bases spanning the gap. The CDR3 extends over 17 amino acids. Per the germline V gene, CDR1 is MNHEY and CDR2 is SMNVEV (reference sequence). CDR3 protein: CASSSTKTGRHAYEQYF. CDR3 nucleotide sequence: TGTGCCAGCAGTTCTACAAAGACAGGGAGGCACGCCTACGAGCAGTACTTC.

This clone was detected only once. The chain uses TRBV18 and TRBJ2-5; the D gene is possibly TRBD2 (5 bases). The CDR3 spans 15 residues. V was clipped by 1 base and J by 0 bases, with 9 bases between them. The germline V gene encodes CDR1 KGHSH and CDR2 LQKENI. The DNA of the CDR3 is TGTGCCAGCTCACCACGGACTGTGTACCAAGAGACCCAGTACTTC. As protein: CASSPRTVYQETQYF.

V gene TRBV5-1 combines with J gene TRBJ2-4; D is unresolved. Germline V gene lookup returns CDR1 SGHRS and CDR2 YFSETQ. Trimming removed 5 bases at V and 6 bases at J, with 12 bases between. This CDR3 region has 13 residues. CDR3 nucleotide sequence: TGCGCCAGCAGTCTTACCTACGGAAACATTCAGTACTTC. It translates to CASSLTYGNIQYF.

The chain uses TRBV11-2 and TRBJ2-7, with 7 bases lining up with TRBD2. V lost 4 bases, J lost 6 bases, and 15 bases stayed unmatched. Germline values: CDR1 SGHAT, CDR2 FQNNGV. CDR3 length: 16 residues. CDR3 loop: CASSSRSGKSPTEQYF. In DNA, the CDR3 is TGTGCCAGCAGCTCTAGGAGCGGGAAATCCCCAACCGAGCAGTACTTC.

The rearrangement links TRBV5-1 to TRBJ2-5, with 13 bases that match TRBD2. Looked up from germline, CDR1 is SGHRS and CDR2 is YFSETQ. V trimming: 4 bases; J trimming: 1 base; junction bases outside the gene matches: 4. The CDR3 spans 16 residues. CDR3 region: CASSDRLAGGQETQYF. CDR3 bases: TGCGCCAGCAGCGATCGACTAGCGGGGGGCCAAGAGACCCAGTACTTC.

Here the CDR3 reads CASSGNGGFRNQPQHF. CDR3 nucleotides: TGTGCCAGCAGTGGAAACGGGGGTTTCCGCAATCAGCCCCAGCATTTT. This chain links TRBV2 with TRBJ1-5; D may be TRBD1 (5 bases). This CDR3 has 16 residues. Germline V lookup: CDR1 SNHLY, CDR2 FYNNEI. Trimming pared 4 bases from V and 2 bases from J, leaving 15 bases between.

The CDR3 region has the DNA TGTGCCAGCAGCTTAATCATGACTAGCGGGAAGGGCGAGCAGTACTTC. It encodes CASSLIMTSGKGEQYF. The J gene is TRBJ2-7, the V gene TRBV5-6; 11 nucleotides agree with TRBD2. CDR1 and CDR2 from the germline V gene are SGHDT and YYEEEE. This CDR3 has 16 amino acids. V shed 2 bases, J shed 6 bases, and the junction held 10 bases outside the gene matches. The full variable domain, in which reference TRBV5-6 and TRBJ2-7 provide the parts outside the CDR3, is DAGVTQSPTHLIKTRGQQVTLRCSPKSGHDTVSWYQQALGQGPQFIFQYYEEEERQRGNFPDRFSGHQFPNYSSELNVNALLLGDSALYLCASSLIMTSGKGEQYFGPGTRLTVT.

The J gene is TRBJ1-3, the V gene TRBV18, with D uncertain. V lost 2 bases, J lost 2 bases, and 4 bases lay in between. Looked up from germline, CDR1 is KGHSH and CDR2 is LQKENI. CDR3 length equals 13 residues. This CDR3 reads CASSPDTGNTIYF. The CDR3 DNA sequence: TGTGCCAGCTCACCAGACACTGGAAACACCATATATTTT.

This clone was detected only a few times. V gene TRBV29-1 combines with J gene TRBJ1-4; tentatively, D is TRBD1 (6 bases). Trimming cost V 4 bases and J 8 bases, with 20 bases left between them. The CDR3 has 15 amino acids. Germline CDR1 and CDR2: SQVTM and ANQGSEA. CDR3 DNA: TGCAGCGTTGCGGACAGAAAGATGGGGGAGGAAAAACTGTTTTTT. The encoded protein is CSVADRKMGEEKLFF.

CDR3 amino acids: CASSVGTASYEQYF. CDR3 coding DNA: TGTGCCAGCAGCGTAGGTACAGCATCCTACGAGCAGTACTTC. The chain joins TRBV9 to TRBJ2-5; D uncertain. The end of the DNA fits TRBJ2-7 better, so the J call may be wrong. Germline V gives CDR1 SGDLS, CDR2 YYNGEE. The CDR3 has 14 residues.

The chain is built from TRBV27 and TRBJ1-6, with D perhaps matching TRBD1 (6 bases). This CDR3 spans 15 amino acids. The ends were cut back, 4 bases at V and 4 bases at J, with 11 bases in the middle. From germline, CDR1 is MNHEY and CDR2 SMNVEV (reference sequence). The CDR3 spells CASSYDGQYNSPLHF. CDR3 sequence (DNA): TGTGCCAGCAGTTATGACGGACAGTATAATTCACCCCTCCACTTT.

The chain carries TRBV28 and TRBJ1-1, with D hard to call. The CDR3 extends over 14 amino acids. The germline V gene encodes CDR1 MDHEN and CDR2 SYDVKM. Trimming shortened V by 6 bases and J by 4 bases, and 15 bases separated the two germline ends. The CDR3 loop reads CASRTAPRGTEAFF. CDR3 DNA: TGTGCCAGCAGAACAGCTCCCCGGGGCACTGAAGCTTTCTTT.

This rearrangement joins TRBV7-3 to TRBJ2-4; a possible D gene is TRBD2 (5 bases). In germline, CDR1 is SGHTA, CDR2 FQGTGA. The CDR3 loop spans 13 amino acids. Trimming shortened V by 5 bases and J by 9 bases, and 14 bases separated the two germline ends. The chain's CDR3 is CASSPFASSIQYF. As DNA, the CDR3 is TGTGCCAGCAGCCCTTTCGCTAGCAGCATTCAGTACTTC.